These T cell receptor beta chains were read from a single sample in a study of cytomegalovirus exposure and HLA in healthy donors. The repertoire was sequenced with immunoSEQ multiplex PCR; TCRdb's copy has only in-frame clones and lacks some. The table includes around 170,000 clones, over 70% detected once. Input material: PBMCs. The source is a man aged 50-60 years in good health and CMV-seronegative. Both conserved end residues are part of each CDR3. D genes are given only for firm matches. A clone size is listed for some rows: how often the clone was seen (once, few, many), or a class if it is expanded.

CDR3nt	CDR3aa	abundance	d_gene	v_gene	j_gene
TGTGCCAGCAGCGCTATGCGAGGGCAATCCACCGGGGAGCTGTTTTTT	CASSAMRGQSTGELFF	.	.	TRBV2	TRBJ2-2
TGCGCCAGCAGCCAAGATAAATGGGACAGGGGTGGTGAAGCTTTCTTT	CASSQDKWDRGGEAFF	once	TRBD1	TRBV4-3	TRBJ1-1
TGTGCCAGCAGCTTGCCCCAGGGGGTGACCGGGGAGCTGTTTTTT	CASSLPQGVTGELFF	.	TRBD1	TRBV5-4	TRBJ2-2
TGTGCCAGCAGTCGGGACAGAAGCAATGAGCAGTTCTTC	CASSRDRSNEQFF	.	TRBD1	TRBV7-3	TRBJ2-1
TGTGCCAGCAGCTTATGGCGGGGAGAGACCCAGTACTTC	CASSLWRGETQYF	.	.	TRBV7-2	TRBJ2-5
TGTGCCAGCAGTTTTCGAGCCCTCCCGGGACAGGCCCGTTATGGGCAGTACTTC	CASSFRALPGQARYGQYF	.	TRBD1	TRBV27	TRBJ2-7
TGTGCCAGCAGCTCGGCGGGGGGCCTCTCTGGGGCCAACGTCCTGACTTTC	CASSSAGGLSGANVLTF	.	TRBD2	TRBV5-6	TRBJ2-6
TGTGCCAGCAGCTTTGGCCTCCTCAACACCGGGGAGCTGTTTTTT	CASSFGLLNTGELFF	.	.	TRBV7-2	TRBJ2-2
TGTGCCAGCATAGGGACAACCACAGATACGCAGTATTTT	CASIGTTTDTQYF	few	.	TRBV6-5	TRBJ2-3
TGTGCCAGCAACAGGGCCCTTGGCTACACCTTC	CASNRALGYTF	.	.	TRBV7-2	TRBJ1-2
TGCGCCAGCAGGGTGGCGGGACCCACAGATACGCAGTATTTT	CASRVAGPTDTQYF	.	.	TRBV5-1	TRBJ2-3
TGTGCCAGTAGTATTAACAGGGGAAGAGACGAGCAGTTCTTC	CASSINRGRDEQFF	.	TRBD1	TRBV19	TRBJ2-1
TGCGCCAGCAGCTACAGGACACTGAACACCGGGGAGCTGTTTTTT	CASSYRTLNTGELFF	.	.	TRBV5-1	TRBJ2-2
TGCGCCAGCAGCCAAGATCCCCCGGGAGCCTATTCACCCCTCCACTTT	CASSQDPPGAYSPLHF	.	.	TRBV4-1	TRBJ1-6
TGTGCTAGTGGTTTTGATAGTCAGCCCCAGCATTTT	CASGFDSQPQHF	.	.	TRBV12-5	TRBJ1-5
TGTGCCAGCAGTTTATTGGGGACTAGCGTTGAGCAGTACTTC	CASSLLGTSVEQYF	.	TRBD2	TRBV27	TRBJ2-7
TGTGCCATCAGTGAGTCGACAGACGAGCAGTACTTC	CAISESTDEQYF	.	.	TRBV10-3	TRBJ2-7
TGTGCCAGCAGCAATAGACAGGGCAATCAGCCCCAGCATTTT	CASSNRQGNQPQHF	few	.	TRBV7-2	TRBJ1-5
TGTGCCAGCATGGGGCCATTAAGGGATGAGCAGTTCTTC	CASMGPLRDEQFF	.	.	TRBV21-1	TRBJ2-1
TGTGCCAGCTCACCGGGACTAGGGGAGACCCAGTACTTC	CASSPGLGETQYF	.	TRBD2	TRBV18	TRBJ2-5
TGTGCCAGCAGCCCGGCCAGCGGGGCCAGCACAGATACGCAGTATTTT	CASSPASGASTDTQYF	few	TRBD2	TRBV5-4	TRBJ2-3
TGTGCCAGCAGCTTAACTTATCGGGGCAATCAGCCCCAGCATTTT	CASSLTYRGNQPQHF	once	.	TRBV9	TRBJ1-5
TGTGCCAGCAGTCCACAAAACACAGGGGCCGAGCAGTACTTC	CASSPQNTGAEQYF	once	TRBD1	TRBV27	TRBJ2-7
TGTGCCAGCAGTGAAGCTCGGGGGGCCACGCCGTTCCACTTT	CASSEARGATPFHF	.	.	TRBV6-1	TRBJ1-6
TGTGCCAGCAGTTTATCCAGGACAGCTGAAGCTTTCTTT	CASSLSRTAEAFF	.	.	TRBV27	TRBJ1-1
TGCGCCAGCAGAAACAGGGGAGGTGGTACAGATACGCAGTATTTT	CASRNRGGGTDTQYF	.	.	TRBV5-1	TRBJ2-3
TGTGCCAGCAGCTCAGCGGAGAGAGGTGAGCAGTTCTTC	CASSSAERGEQFF	.	.	TRBV7-2	TRBJ2-1
TGTGCCAGCAGTGAGGGCCAGTATGGGCAAGGCTACACCTTC	CASSEGQYGQGYTF	.	.	TRBV2	TRBJ1-2
TGTGCCAGTAAATCAGGGGGCAATTCCTACGAGCAGTACTTC	CASKSGGNSYEQYF	.	TRBD1	TRBV19	TRBJ2-7
TGCGCCAGCAGCCAAGAACTCAACTCCTACGAGCAGTACTTC	CASSQELNSYEQYF	few	.	TRBV4-1	TRBJ2-7
TGTGCCAGTAGTACGGGACAGGGGGCCCCATTGGGCTACACCTTC	CASSTGQGAPLGYTF	.	TRBD1	TRBV19	TRBJ1-2
TGTGCCAGCAGCCTCCACGGACAGGGGGAGTTGGATACGCAGTATTTT	CASSLHGQGELDTQYF	.	TRBD1	TRBV7-9	TRBJ2-3
TGTGCCAGTAGCACGGACAGGGGAAACACTGAAGCTTTCTTT	CASSTDRGNTEAFF	.	TRBD1	TRBV19	TRBJ1-1
TGTGCCAGCAGTCCTGACAGGGCTCCCGGGGAGCTGTTTTTT	CASSPDRAPGELFF	.	TRBD1	TRBV7-2	TRBJ2-2
TGTGCCATCAGTGGAGGCAGCTCCTACAATGAGCAGTTCTTC	CAISGGSSYNEQFF	.	.	TRBV10-3	TRBJ2-1
TGTGCCAGCAGTTTAGGGACAGTCAATCAGCCCCAGCATTTT	CASSLGTVNQPQHF	.	TRBD1	TRBV27	TRBJ1-5
TGTGCCAGCAGCCCTTCCGAAGGGGCCCCCACTGAAGCTTTCTTT	CASSPSEGAPTEAFF	few	.	TRBV7-3	TRBJ1-1
TGCGCCAGCAGGTCGGGGGGGCCCTACAATGAGCAGTTCTTC	CASRSGGPYNEQFF	.	TRBD2	TRBV5-1	TRBJ2-1
TGTGCCAGCACACAAAGGAGGAGGCTGAATGGCTACACCTTC	CASTQRRRLNGYTF	.	.	TRBV5-6	TRBJ1-2
TGCGCCAGCAGCCAGGGTGTGCGAGAGACCCAGTACTTC	CASSQGVRETQYF	.	.	TRBV5-1	TRBJ2-5
TGTGCCAGCAGCACAGGGATGAGCACCGGGGAGCTGTTTTTT	CASSTGMSTGELFF	.	.	TRBV6-1	TRBJ2-2
TGTGCCAGCAGCGCGCGGCTGAATTCACCCCTCCACTTT	CASSARLNSPLHF	.	.	TRBV9	TRBJ1-6
TGCGCCAGCAGCATGGGACAGGGCCCCACACGGACAGATACGCAGTATTTT	CASSMGQGPTRTDTQYF	.	TRBD1	TRBV5-1	TRBJ2-3
TGTGCCCGTAAACAGGGAACTGAAGCTTTCTTT	CARKQGTEAFF	.	.	TRBV5-5	TRBJ1-1
TGTGCCAGCAGCGGAAAGACTAGCACCTACAATGAGCAGTTCTTC	CASSGKTSTYNEQFF	.	TRBD2	TRBV9	TRBJ2-1
TGTGCCAGCAGCTGGGGGACTAGCAGCTACGAGCAGTACTTC	CASSWGTSSYEQYF	.	TRBD2	TRBV5-6	TRBJ2-7
TGTGCCAGCAGCCCCGGGATCACAGATACGCAGTATTTT	CASSPGITDTQYF	.	.	TRBV7-2	TRBJ2-3